These 10 T cell receptor beta chains originate from one sample sequenced in a study of OX40 agonist ivuxolimab in advanced cancers. The table came from immunoSEQ multiplex PCR; TCRdb's copy has only in-frame clones and leaves some out. Of fewer than 20,000 clones in the sample, about 88% were seen once. The input for sequencing was CD4+ or CD8+ T cells sorted from blood, taken in a trial of the OX40 agonist ivuxolimab. These receptors were collected from an adult with an advanced solid tumor such as melanoma, head and neck, liver or kidney cancer.

This clone was seen a single time. This sequence joins TRBV14 and TRBJ2-2, with 9 positions matching TRBD1. After removal of 4 bases from V and 4 bases from J, the junction contained 4 bases not matched to a gene. Germline CDR1 reads SGHDN; CDR2 reads FVKESK. This CDR3 has 15 residues. CDR3 loop: CASSPRTGVTGELFF. CDR3 DNA: TGTGCCAGCAGCCCTAGGACAGGGGTCACCGGGGAGCTGTTTTTT.

The V call is TRBV5-1, the J call TRBJ2-7, with TRBD2 matching 8 bases. Trimming at V came to 4 bases and at J to 6 bases, leaving 12 bases not matched to a gene. Germline CDR1 SGHRS, CDR2 YFSETQ. The length of the CDR3 is 15 residues. This CDR3 reads CASSPSTGGPREQYF. The CDR3 coding sequence is TGCGCCAGCAGCCCGTCGACGGGAGGGCCGCGCGAGCAGTACTTC.

The rearrangement uses TRBV30 and TRBJ1-1, with 7 bases matching TRBD1. J was trimmed by 0 bases and V by 5 bases; bases with no gene match: 6. The CDR3 is 14 residues long. CDR1 is GTSNPN and CDR2 is SVGIG in the germline V gene (reference sequence). The CDR3 is CAWERDSLNTEAFF. Written as DNA, the CDR3 is TGTGCCTGGGAACGGGACAGTCTGAACACTGAAGCTTTCTTT.

This chain uses TRBV11-2 with TRBJ2-1; TRBD2 aligns across 13 bases. J gave up 7 bases and V 5 bases, and 8 bases lay outside the gene matches. CDR1 is SGHAT, CDR2 FQNNGV, per germline. This CDR3 has 16 residues. The CDR3 sequence is CASSQRLAGGQNEQFF. For the CDR3, the DNA is TGTGCCAGCAGCCAACGACTAGCGGGAGGACAAAATGAGCAGTTCTTC.

The genes are TRBV11-2 and TRBJ2-5; D may be TRBD1 (5 bases). The CDR3 contains 15 residues. Trimming pared 8 bases from V and 2 bases from J, leaving 18 bases between. CDR1 SGHAT and CDR2 FQNNGV come from the germline V gene. The CDR3, as DNA: TGTGCCAGCCAACTTGCAGGGTACGCACAAGAGACCCAGTACTTC. Protein sequence: CASQLAGYAQETQYF.

J is TRBJ2-2 and V is TRBV6-1; D perhaps matches TRBD2 (6 bases). This CDR3 comprises 14 residues. The V and J ends lost 10 bases and 2 bases respectively, with 14 bases between them. Germline-derived CDR1 and CDR2 are MNHNS and SASEGT. For the CDR3, the DNA is TGTGCCACCCTTCACGGGAGCAACACCGGGGAGCTGTTTTTT. Translating it yields CATLHGSNTGELFF.

The V call is TRBV28, the J call TRBJ2-1; 9 bases are shared with TRBD2. The CDR3 has 14 residues. Germline CDR1 reads MDHEN; CDR2 reads SYDVKM. The trim removed 7 bases at V and 9 bases at J, leaving 10 bases unmatched. Here the CDR3 reads CASTLAGKFGEQFF. The CDR3, as DNA: TGTGCCAGCACCCTAGCGGGAAAATTCGGTGAGCAGTTCTTC.

The V and J genes are TRBV10-3 and TRBJ2-7; no definite D call. Trimming stripped 4 bases from V and 1 base from J, with 11 bases between. The V gene's germline CDR1 is ENHRY and CDR2 SYGVKD. CDR3 length: 14 amino acids. The CDR3: CAISADKSSYEQYF. CDR3 DNA sequence: TGTGCCATCAGTGCTGACAAGTCATCCTACGAGCAGTACTTC.

The chain has TRBV15 and TRBJ1-4, with D possibly matching TRBD1 (6 bases). Looked up from germline, CDR1 is LNHNV and CDR2 is YYDKDF (reference sequence). This CDR3 region has 15 residues. Trimming left V 0 bases short and J 7 bases short, with 12 bases between. CDR3 region: CATSRDPGGGEKLFF. The CDR3 DNA reads as TGTGCCACCAGCAGAGATCCCGGGGGCGGTGAAAAACTGTTTTTT. Variable domain in full (rest from reference TRBV15 and TRBJ1-4): DAMVIQNPRYQVTQFGKPVTLSCSQTLNHNVMYWYQQKSSQAPKLLFHYYDKDFNNEADTPDNFQSRRPNTSFCFLDIRSPGLGDTAMYLCATSRDPGGGEKLFFGSGTQLSVL.

The gene calls are TRBV14 and TRBJ1-6, with D tentatively TRBD1 (5 bases). Germline V gene data show CDR1 as SGHDN and CDR2 as FVKESK. Trimming cost V 3 bases and J 2 bases, with 14 bases left between them. This CDR3 spans 17 amino acids. CDR3 region: CASSQGETTAYNSPLHF. CDR3 bases: TGTGCCAGCAGCCAGGGGGAAACGACGGCCTATAATTCACCCCTCCACTTT.